This TCR beta chain is drawn from a study of Ad26.COV2.S vaccination and SARS-CoV-2 variants. This table comes from immunoSEQ multiplex PCR, and its TCRdb copy is limited to in-frame clones, with some not included. The table has 300,000 to 400,000 clones, around 87% seen once. Treatment: roughly 20 received Ad26.COV2.S at low or high dose, single or two shots; several received placebo; per-sample allocation not given. Collection of samples fell on day 63 after the first vaccine or placebo injection. Sequenced here: peripheral blood, sampled in a trial of Ad26.COV2.S vaccine versus placebo. This receptor was taken from a person aged 18-65 years who received the Ad26.COV2.S COVID-19 vaccine or a placebo.

The CDR3 loop is CASSFQTGTEKLFF. The CDR3 DNA sequence: TGTGCCAGCAGCTTTCAAACCGGGACAGAAAAACTGTTTTTT. This chain joins TRBV5-6 and TRBJ1-4, with D possibly matching TRBD1 (6 bases). The CDR3 sequence is 14 residues long. Germline V lookup: CDR1 SGHDT, CDR2 YYEEEE. Trimming pared 2 bases from V and 8 bases from J, leaving 13 bases between.